These 10 T cell receptor beta chains were sequenced from one sample in a study of cytomegalovirus exposure and HLA in healthy donors. The PCR contained 60 Vbeta and 13 Jbeta primers. This table comes from immunoSEQ multiplex PCR, and its TCRdb copy is limited to in-frame clones, with some not included. Of roughly 280,000 clones in the sample, more than 55% are singletons; the top ten hold around 2.3%. Specimen: PBMCs. The receptors here all came from a female donor in good health and CMV-seronegative.

The chain links TRBV15 to TRBJ1-6; D may be TRBD1 (6 bases). V shed 5 bases and J shed 0 bases, with 14 bases lying between them. The CDR3 loop spans 17 amino acids. Germline V gene data show CDR1 as LNHNV and CDR2 as YYDKDF (reference sequence). CDR3 residues: CATSGKGVSSYNSPLHF. The CDR3 DNA reads TGTGCCACCAGCGGGAAGGGGGTCAGCTCCTATAATTCACCCCTCCACTTT.

A few counts support this clone. The CDR3 loop is CASSEAPGSAYEQYF. CDR3 sequence (DNA): TGTGCCAGCAGTGAAGCCCCGGGATCGGCCTACGAGCAGTACTTC. This sequence joins TRBV2 and TRBJ2-7, with D perhaps TRBD2 (5 bases). CDR1 SNHLY and CDR2 FYNNEI come from the germline V gene. The CDR3 has 15 residues. The V gene lost 0 bases and the J gene lost 2 bases, with 11 bases spanning the gap.

J is TRBJ1-1 and V is TRBV6-5; D not certain. CDR1 and CDR2 (germline): MNHEY, SVGAGI. CDR3 size: 14 residues. Trimming took off 5 bases at V and 10 bases at J, with 20 bases between the two ends. The CDR3 DNA reads TGTGCCAGCAGTACTAGTCGAGGGTACCGAAGAGCTTTCTTT. Translating it yields CASSTSRGYRRAFF.

CDR3 nucleotide sequence: TGTGCCAGCAGCTGGGGGACCGGGGCCCCAGGGAGGGACTACGAGCAGTACTTC. Translated: CASSWGTGAPGRDYEQYF. The gene calls are TRBV28 and TRBJ2-7; 7 positions match TRBD2. V was clipped by 6 bases and J by 3 bases; unmatched bases: 20. The length of the CDR3 is 18 residues. Germline V gene data show CDR1 as MDHEN and CDR2 as SYDVKM.

This chain connects TRBV19 to TRBJ2-1; TRBD2 matches at 9 bases. CDR1 LNHDA and CDR2 SQIVND come from the germline V gene (reference sequence). Trimming at V came to 0 bases and at J to 0 bases, leaving 9 bases not matched to a gene. The CDR3 has 19 amino acids. CDR3 in DNA: TGTGCCAGTAGTATAGATCCTCCCCAAGCGGGAGGCTCCTACAATGAGCAGTTCTTC. This codes for CASSIDPPQAGGSYNEQFF.

The chain carries TRBV14 and TRBJ2-5, with TRBD1 matching 7 bases. V gave up 3 bases and J gave up 3 bases; unmatched junction bases: 10. CDR1 is SGHDN and CDR2 is FVKESK in the germline V gene. This CDR3 is 16 amino acids long. DNA of the CDR3: TGTGCCAGCAGCCATGGACAGACAGGGCTAGAAGAGACCCAGTACTTC. Amino acid sequence: CASSHGQTGLEETQYF.

This chain links TRBV2 with TRBJ1-1, with 12 bases that match TRBD1. J gave up 0 bases and V 4 bases, and 9 bases lay outside the gene matches. In germline, CDR1 is SNHLY, CDR2 FYNNEI. CDR3 length: 18 residues. The CDR3 coding sequence is TGTGCCAGCAGTGCTCACCGGGACAGGGGGCTCCTGAACACTGAAGCTTTCTTT. It codes for CASSAHRDRGLLNTEAFF. The entire variable domain, with the rest obtained from reference TRBV2 and TRBJ1-1, is as follows: EPEVTQTPSHQVTQMGQEVILRCVPISNHLYFYWYRQILGQKVEFLVSFYNNEISEKSEIFDDQFSVERPDGSNFTLKIRSTKLEDSAMYFCASSAHRDRGLLNTEAFFGQGTRLTVV.

This clone was recorded only once. V is TRBV28 and J is TRBJ2-5, with 9 bases that match TRBD1. CDR1 and CDR2 (germline): MDHEN, SYDVKM. J lost 2 bases, V lost 4 bases, and 8 bases had no gene match. The CDR3 spans 16 residues. CDR3 sequence reads: CASSWRGTGRQETQYF. The CDR3 DNA follows: TGTGCCAGCAGTTGGAGGGGGACAGGGAGGCAAGAGACCCAGTACTTC.

In regard to this clone: The same CDR3 can be traced to other DNA sequences in this sample. The rearrangement links TRBV18 to TRBJ1-5; TRBD1 agrees at 9 bases. CDR1 KGHSH and CDR2 LQKENI come from the germline V gene. With 6 bases clipped from V and 6 bases from J, the junction kept 6 bases outside the gene matches. The length of the CDR3 is 14 residues. CDR3 bases: TGTGCCAGCTCCCCCGGGACAGGGTCTCAGCCCCAGCATTTT. Amino acid sequence: CASSPGTGSQPQHF.

CDR3 nucleotides: TGTGCCAGCTCACCGAGGGAAGGGGGCTCGTATGGCTACACCTTC. It translates to CASSPREGGSYGYTF. The gene calls are TRBV18 and TRBJ1-2, with 7 bases aligning to TRBD1. CDR3 size: 15 residues. V lost 3 bases to trimming and J lost 5 bases; unmatched junction nucleotides: 9. Germline-derived CDR1 and CDR2 are KGHSH and LQKENI.